This T cell receptor (beta chain) was documented in a study of cytomegalovirus exposure and HLA in healthy donors. The repertoire was sequenced with immunoSEQ multiplex PCR; TCRdb's copy has only in-frame clones and lacks some. The data show about 86,000 clones, about 92% seen once. The CDR3 extends over 13 amino acids. V lost 7 bases, J lost 4 bases, and 13 bases lay in between. The germline V gene has CDR1 MNHNS and CDR2 SASEGT. The sequence derives from a man between 18 and 29 years old in good health and CMV-seronegative. The chain recombines TRBV6-1 with TRBJ1-2; D not resolved. The sequencing sample was made of PBMCs. The CDR3 region is CASTPSRVYGYTF. CDR3 coding DNA: TGTGCCAGCACCCCTTCGCGGGTCTATGGCTACACCTTC.